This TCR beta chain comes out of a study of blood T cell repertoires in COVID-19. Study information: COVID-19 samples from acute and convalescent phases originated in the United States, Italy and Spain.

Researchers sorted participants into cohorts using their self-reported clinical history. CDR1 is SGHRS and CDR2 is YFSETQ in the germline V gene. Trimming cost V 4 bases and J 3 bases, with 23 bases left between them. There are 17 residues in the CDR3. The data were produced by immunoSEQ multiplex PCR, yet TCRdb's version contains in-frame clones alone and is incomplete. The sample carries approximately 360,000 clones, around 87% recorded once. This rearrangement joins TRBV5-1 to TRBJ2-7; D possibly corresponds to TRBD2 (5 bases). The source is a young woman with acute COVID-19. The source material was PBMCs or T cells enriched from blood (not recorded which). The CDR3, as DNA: TGCGCCAGCAGCATAGGAACCGGGGTAGGTCGTGTCTACGAGCAGTACTTC. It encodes CASSIGTGVGRVYEQYF.